This T cell receptor beta chain was found in a study of shared clonotypes between healthy human individuals. Unmatched junction bases numbered 8, after V lost 1 base and J lost 0 bases. CDR3 length: 18 amino acids. Germline V lookup: CDR1 SGDLS, CDR2 YYNGEE. The study enrolled healthy HIV-negative adults without recent acute infections or vaccinations as donors. Method: immunoSEQ multiplex PCR; TCRdb's copy keeps in-frame clones and lacks some. The table includes 1.6 million or so clones, around 97% detected once. The TCR sequence derives from a man aged 25 to 40 in good health. Sequenced sample: naive CD4+ T cells sorted from blood. Specified subset: CD45RA+ positively selected. The rearrangement joins TRBV9 to TRBJ2-3, with TRBD2 matching 10 bases. CDR3 nucleotides: TGTGCCAGCAGCGTAAGTCCCGCGACTAGCGGGAGCACAGATACGCAGTATTTT. This translates into CASSVSPATSGSTDTQYF.